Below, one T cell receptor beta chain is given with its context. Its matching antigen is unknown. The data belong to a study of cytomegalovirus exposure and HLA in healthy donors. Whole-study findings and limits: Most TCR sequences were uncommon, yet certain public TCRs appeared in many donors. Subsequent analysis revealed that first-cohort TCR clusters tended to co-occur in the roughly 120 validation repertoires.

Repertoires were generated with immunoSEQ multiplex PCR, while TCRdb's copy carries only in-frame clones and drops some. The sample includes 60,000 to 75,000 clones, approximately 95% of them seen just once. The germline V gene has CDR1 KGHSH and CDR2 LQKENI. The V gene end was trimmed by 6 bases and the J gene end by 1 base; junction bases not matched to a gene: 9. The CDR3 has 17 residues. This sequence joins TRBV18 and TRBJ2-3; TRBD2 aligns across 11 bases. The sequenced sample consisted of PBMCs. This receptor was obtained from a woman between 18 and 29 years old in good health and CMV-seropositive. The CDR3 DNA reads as TGTGCCAGCTCTCCCGGGACTAGCGGTGTTGGCACAGATACGCAGTATTTT. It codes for CASSPGTSGVGTDTQYF. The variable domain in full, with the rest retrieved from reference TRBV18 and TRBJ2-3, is NAGVMQNPRHLVRRRGQEARLRCSPMKGHSHVYWYRQLPEEGLKFMVYLQKENIIDESGMPKERFSAEFPKEGPSILRIQQVVRGDSAAYFCASSPGTSGVGTDTQYFGPGTRLTVL.